This is a list of T cell receptor beta chains from one sample in a study of T cell changes during pregnancy in multiple sclerosis. Data came from immunoSEQ multiplex PCR; TCRdb stores just in-frame clones and leaves some out. The sample lists nearly 40,000 clones; 92% were seen once. Sequencing used CD4+ T cells from peripheral blood mononuclear cells, obtained in the third trimester of pregnancy. Receptor source: a female donor with multiple sclerosis, enrolled in a pregnancy study. Each CDR3 is given without its conserved first and last residue. Size values are once, few and many counts, or a class for expanded clones, and some rows have none.

>NA|TRBJ2-7|TRBV6-5
ASSKPGQGNEQY
>NA|TRBJ2-2|TRBV5-1
ASSSGLAGGPATGELF
>NA|TRBJ2-3|TRBV9
ASSSRLGTDTQY
>NA|TRBJ1-4|TRBV28
ASGGPGTANEKLF
>NA|TRBJ1-2|TRBV6-4
ASSPDRTSNYGYT
>NA|TRBJ1-4|TRBV30
AWSLSGVGEKLF
>once|TRBJ2-1|TRBV6-5
ASSYSRAGNNEQF
>NA|TRBJ2-7|TRBV19
ASAAGLQVVYEQY
>NA|TRBJ2-7|TRBV18
ASSPMPSGSGEQY
>NA|TRBJ1-2|TRBV6-6
ASSPGHSNYGYT
>NA|TRBJ1-2|TRBV2
ASKIVGQGLRGYT
>NA|TRBJ2-7|TRBV9
ASSGQAYEQY
>NA|TRBJ2-1|TRBV23-1
ASSQSSWGESSYNEQF
>once|TRBJ2-7|TRBV7-3
ASSLGQVGDEQY
>NA|TRBJ2-1|TRBV4-3
ASSQEETSGRLGYNEQF
>NA|TRBJ2-3|TRBV4-3
ASSQEAVGRPDTQY